This T cell receptor (beta chain) emerged from a study of T cells in Graves' hyperthyroidism and ophthalmopathy. Amplification of TCR beta CDR3 regions used RNA as the template. The HTBI set primed first-round TCR CDR3 RT-PCR. Using its own MiXCR run on the multiplex PCR reads, TCRdb lists one record per CDR3 protein. This table has under 350,000 distinct CDR3 sequences, about 17% appearing once. Disease lasting under 3 months, a NOSPECS grade of at least 4, and a Clinical Activity Score of at least 3 were features of the ophthalmopathy patients. Uncontrolled infection, other autoimmune disease, pregnancy or lactation disqualified patients from enrolment. This CDR3 is built from 15 residues. CDR1 is LGHNA and CDR2 is YNFKEQ in the germline V gene. Trimming at V came to 0 bases and at J to 6 bases, leaving 4 bases not matched to a gene.

The chain uses TRBV4-2 and TRBJ1-4, with TRBD1 matching 7 bases. This TCR derives from a woman aged 55-75 years with Graves' ophthalmopathy. Sequenced: blood. In DNA form, the CDR3 reads TGTGCCAGCAGCCAAGAACCCGGGACAGATGAAAAACTGTTTTTT. This codes for CASSQEPGTDEKLFF.